This TCR beta chain was found in a study of Graves' ophthalmopathy and Graves' hyperthyroidism. Turning to the study itself: Peripheral blood (taken before any treatment) was collected at initial diagnosis. Findings of the study overall: Blood shared most expanded thyroid clonotypes above 0.001 frequency. As the model predicted ophthalmopathy progression, it achieved a sensitivity of 70% to 71% and a specificity of 72.22%.

If patients had other autoimmune diseases, uncontrolled infections, pregnancy or lactation, they were excluded. Germline assignment: CDR1 SQVTM and CDR2 ANQGSEA. The CDR3 runs 12 residues. Trimming took off 7 bases at V and 4 bases at J, with 11 bases between the two ends. TCR beta CDR3 amplification used RNA transcripts. HTBI primers were used in a first-round RT-PCR, which preceded a second-round multiplex PCR. TCRdb called the multiplex PCR reads again in MiXCR, with one record for every CDR3 protein. Of 740,000 or so distinct CDR3 sequences listed, around 40% are singletons. On this clonotype: Antigen: not known.

The source is an adult man with Graves' ophthalmopathy. What was sequenced was peripheral blood. J is TRBJ1-3 and V is TRBV29-1, with no clear D. The CDR3 is CSAGSIGNTIYF. In DNA, the CDR3 is TGCAGCGCCGGGTCAATAGGAAACACCATATATTTT.